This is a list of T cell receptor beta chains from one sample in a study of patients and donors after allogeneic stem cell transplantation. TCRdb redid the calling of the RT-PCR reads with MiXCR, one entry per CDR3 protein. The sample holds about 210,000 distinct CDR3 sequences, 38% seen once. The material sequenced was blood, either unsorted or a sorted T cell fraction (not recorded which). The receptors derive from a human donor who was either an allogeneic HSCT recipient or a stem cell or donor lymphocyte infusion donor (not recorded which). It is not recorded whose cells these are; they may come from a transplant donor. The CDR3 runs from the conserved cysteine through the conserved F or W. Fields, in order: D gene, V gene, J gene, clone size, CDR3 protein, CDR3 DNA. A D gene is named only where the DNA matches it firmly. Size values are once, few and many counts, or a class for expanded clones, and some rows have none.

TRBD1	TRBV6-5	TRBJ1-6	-	CASSYQGGDQPLHF	TGTGCCAGCAGTTATCAAGGGGGCGATCAACCCCTCCACTTT
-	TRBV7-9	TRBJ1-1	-	CASAVEGPEAFF	TGTGCCAGCGCCGTCGAGGGCCCTGAAGCTTTCTTT
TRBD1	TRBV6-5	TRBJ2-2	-	CASSKTGDTGELFF	TGTGCCAGCAGTAAGACAGGGGACACCGGGGAGCTGTTTTTT
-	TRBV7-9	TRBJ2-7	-	CASSLEPGPYEQYF	TGTGCCAGCAGCTTAGAACCGGGCCCCTACGAGCAGTACTTC
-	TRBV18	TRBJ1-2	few	CASSIDPNYGYTF	TGTGCCAGCTCAATAGACCCAAACTATGGCTACACCTTC
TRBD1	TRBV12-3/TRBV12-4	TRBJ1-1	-	CASRTRDRENTEAFF	TGTGCCAGCAGAACTAGGGACAGAGAGAACACTGAAGCTTTCTTT
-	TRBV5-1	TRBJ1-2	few	CASSLEGRPLDGYTF	TGCGCCAGCAGCTTGGAGGGCCGACCGTTGGATGGCTACACCTTC
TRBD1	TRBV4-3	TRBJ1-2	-	CASSPGSGGGYTF	TGCGCCAGCAGCCCCGGATCAGGGGGTGGCTACACCTTC
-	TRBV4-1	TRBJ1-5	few	CASSQVQDSNQPQHF	TGCGCCAGCAGCCAGGTACAGGATAGCAATCAGCCCCAGCATTTT
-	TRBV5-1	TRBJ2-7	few	CASSLGQSYEQYF	TGCGCCAGCAGCTTGGGACAGTCCTACGAGCAGTACTTC
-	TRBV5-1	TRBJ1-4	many	CASSLIWGTNEKLFF	TGCGCCAGCAGCTTGATCTGGGGAACTAATGAAAAACTGTTTTTT
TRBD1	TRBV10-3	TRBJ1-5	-	CAISPGTGSNQPQHF	TGTGCCATCAGCCCCGGGACAGGGAGCAATCAGCCCCAGCATTTT
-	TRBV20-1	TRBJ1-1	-	CSARDPGQTNTEAFF	TGCAGTGCTAGAGATCCCGGACAGACAAACACTGAAGCTTTCTTT
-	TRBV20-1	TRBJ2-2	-	CSASRRANTGELFF	TGCAGTGCTAGTCGCAGGGCGAACACCGGGGAGCTGTTTTTT
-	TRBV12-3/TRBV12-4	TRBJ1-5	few	CASSLWEQPQHF	TGTGCCAGCAGTTTATGGGAGCAGCCCCAGCATTTT
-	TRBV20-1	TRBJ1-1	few	CSAPRGNTEAFF	TGCAGTGCGCCCAGGGGGAACACTGAAGCTTTCTTT
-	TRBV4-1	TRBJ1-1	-	CASSQRPTPDTEAFF	TGCGCCAGCAGCCAACGTCCGACACCCGACACTGAAGCTTTCTTT
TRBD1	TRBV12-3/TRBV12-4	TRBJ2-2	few	CASSPGQGPTGELFF	TGTGCCAGCAGTCCGGGACAGGGCCCCACCGGGGAGCTGTTTTTT
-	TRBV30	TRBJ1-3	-	CAWSSGPKVSGNTIYF	TGTGCCTGGAGTTCGGGACCCAAGGTCTCTGGAAACACCATATATTTT
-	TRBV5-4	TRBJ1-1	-	CASSLEGLGGTEAFF	TGTGCCAGCAGCCTGGAGGGGCTCGGGGGCACTGAAGCTTTCTTT
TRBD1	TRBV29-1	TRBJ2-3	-	CSVARTGGRNTQYF	TGCAGCGTTGCCCGGACAGGGGGCAGGAATACGCAGTATTTT
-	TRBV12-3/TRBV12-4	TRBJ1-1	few	CASSPTGFVTEAFF	TGTGCCAGCAGCCCTACAGGGTTCGTCACTGAAGCTTTCTTT
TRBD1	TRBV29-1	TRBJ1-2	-	CSSRTGNYGYTF	TGCAGCTCCCGGACAGGGAATTATGGCTACACCTTC
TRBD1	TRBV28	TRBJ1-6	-	CASSLSDRGNSPLHF	TGTGCCAGCAGTTTATCCGACAGGGGGAATTCACCCCTCCACTTT
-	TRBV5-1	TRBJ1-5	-	CASSLGGLDQPQHF	TGCGCCAGCAGCTTAGGGGGGCTAGACCAGCCCCAGCATTTT
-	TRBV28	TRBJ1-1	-	CASRNSQQVSEAFF	TGTGCCAGCAGAAATTCTCAACAGGTGTCTGAAGCTTTCTTT
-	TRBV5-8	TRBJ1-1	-	CASSPIVGTEAFF	TGTGCCAGCAGCCCAATCGTCGGCACTGAAGCTTTCTTT